The next 16 T cell receptor beta chains were all read from a single sample in a study of cytomegalovirus exposure and HLA in healthy donors (dated by TCRdb to between 2016 and 2019). To prepare the library, the immunoSEQ multiplex PCR assay was applied. The multiplex PCR relied on a mix of 60 forward primers for TCR Vbeta segments and 13 reverse primers for TCR Jbeta segments. The table was pulled from immuneACCESS by TCRdb, which kept in-frame rearrangements only. Such tables lose some clones; where checked, under half of the loss comes from unresolved V genes, and the rest has no known cause. This sample holds 45,000 to 65,000 clones; roughly 85% were observed only once. The ten largest clones take up roughly 1.5% of the sample. Sequenced sample: PBMCs. These receptors originate from a man aged 30 to 45 in good health and CMV-seronegative.

The CDR3: CASSLGVAGIWNTGELFF. DNA of the CDR3: TGTGCCAGCAGCTTAGGGGTCGCGGGAATTTGGAACACCGGGGAGCTGTTTTTT. The chain couples TRBV7-9 to TRBJ2-2; D is possibly TRBD2 (6 bases). CDR1 is SEHNR and CDR2 is FQNEAQ in the germline V gene (reference sequence). The V end was cut by 1 base, the J end by 1 base, with 16 bases between. CDR3 length equals 18 residues.

The chain recombines TRBV7-6 with TRBJ1-4, with D perhaps matching TRBD1 (5 bases). The germline V gene has CDR1 SGHVS and CDR2 FNYEAQ. The ends were cut back, 5 bases at V and 0 bases at J, with 13 bases in the middle. The CDR3 contains 16 residues. This CDR3 reads CASSKRDRATNEKLFF. The CDR3 nucleotides read TGTGCCAGCAGCAAGAGAGACAGAGCAACTAATGAAAAACTGTTTTTT.

V gene TRBV18 combines with J gene TRBJ2-1, with D possibly being TRBD2 (5 bases). Germline V lookup: CDR1 KGHSH, CDR2 LQKENI. Trimming took off 1 base at V and 15 bases at J, with 16 bases between the two ends. This CDR3 is 13 amino acids long. The CDR3 DNA reads as TGTGCCAGCTCACCACGAAGTTTGAGGGTTTGGTTCTTC. Protein sequence: CASSPRSLRVWFF.

This sequence joins TRBV6-5 and TRBJ1-2, with 8 nucleotides matching TRBD1. Trimming took 10 bases from V and 7 from J; bases not matched to a gene: 8. CDR1 and CDR2 (germline): MNHEY, SVGAGI. The CDR3 has 12 amino acids. CDR3 nucleotide sequence: TGTGCCATCCGACAGGGGACTTCTGGCTACACCTTC. It is translated as CAIRQGTSGYTF.

The chain recombines TRBV5-1 with TRBJ2-7; TRBD1 is a possible D gene (6 bases). Germline-derived CDR1 and CDR2 are SGHRS and YFSETQ. Trimming stripped 0 bases from V and 9 bases from J, with 22 bases between. This CDR3 region has 16 residues. The CDR3: CASSLGPQGSSVGQYF. The CDR3 DNA sequence: TGCGCCAGCAGCTTGGGTCCGCAGGGGAGCTCGGTCGGGCAGTACTTC.

V usage is TRBV6-5 and J usage is TRBJ2-7; TRBD2 agrees at 7 bases. The CDR3 has 14 residues. J lost 1 base, V lost 6 bases, and 6 bases had no gene match. In germline, CDR1 is MNHEY, CDR2 SVGAGI. The CDR3 is CASSLHGGSYEQYF. CDR3 in DNA: TGTGCCAGCAGCCTCCACGGGGGGTCCTACGAGCAGTACTTC.

The V call is TRBV4-3, the J call TRBJ1-2, with D possibly being TRBD1 (6 bases). Germline V CDR1 and CDR2: LGHNA, YSLEER. The ends were cut back, 2 bases at V and 4 bases at J, with 17 bases in the middle. This CDR3 region has 16 residues. The CDR3 region is CASSQTQGIWVYGYTF. The CDR3 DNA reads TGCGCCAGCAGCCAAACTCAGGGGATTTGGGTCTATGGCTACACCTTC.

The chain joins TRBV7-2 to TRBJ1-1, with TRBD1 matching over 7 bases. V gave up 1 base and J gave up 1 base; unmatched junction bases: 6. In germline, CDR1 is SGHTA, CDR2 FQGNSA. The CDR3 has 16 amino acids. The DNA of the CDR3 is TGTGCCAGCAGCTTAGTACCGGACAGGTCGAACACTGAAGCTTTCTTT. This translates into CASSLVPDRSNTEAFF. Full variable domain (outside the CDR3, taken from reference TRBV7-2 and TRBJ1-1): GAGVSQSPSNKVTEKGKDVELRCDPISGHTALYWYRQSLGQGLEFLIYFQGNSAPDKSGLPSDRFSAERTGGSVSTLTIQRTQQEDSAVYLCASSLVPDRSNTEAFFGQGTRLTVV.

The genes are TRBV7-2 and TRBJ1-6; D is uncertain. The CDR3 covers 16 residues. V was trimmed by 0 bases and J by 2 bases, leaving 8 bases between them. Germline values: CDR1 SGHTA, CDR2 FQGNSA. CDR3 in DNA: TGTGCCAGCAGCTTAGCGGCGGGGACCTATAATTCACCCCTCCACTTT. This gives the protein CASSLAAGTYNSPLHF.

This clone occurred once. The chain uses TRBV6-5 and TRBJ2-1; 7 bases match TRBD1. There are 16 residues in the CDR3. V trimming: 4 bases; J trimming: 6 bases; junction bases outside the gene matches: 12. Germline-derived CDR1 and CDR2 are MNHEY and SVGAGI. The CDR3 DNA reads as TGTGCCAGCAGTTCCCACGACAGGGAGTTTCGCAATGAGCAGTTCTTC. It translates to CASSSHDREFRNEQFF.

The chain combines TRBV27 with TRBJ2-1; a possible D gene is TRBD2 (5 bases). The CDR3 is 11 residues long. Germline V gene lookup returns CDR1 MNHEY and CDR2 SMNVEV (reference sequence). With 9 bases removed from V and 6 bases from J, the gap between germline ends came to 9 bases. The CDR3 here is CARSGGNEQFF. DNA of the CDR3: TGTGCCAGGAGTGGAGGCAATGAGCAGTTCTTC.

This chain joins TRBV30 and TRBJ1-3, with D hard to call. CDR3 length: 16 amino acids. The V and J ends lost 2 bases and 0 bases respectively, with 14 bases between them. Germline lookup yields CDR1 GTSNPN and CDR2 SVGIG (reference sequence). The chain's CDR3 is CAWSLAGSFSGNTIYF. The CDR3 DNA follows: TGTGCCTGGAGTTTAGCCGGGAGCTTCTCTGGAAACACCATATATTTT. Full variable domain (missing parts from reference TRBV30 and TRBJ1-3): SQTIHQWPATLVQPVGSPLSLECTVEGTSNPNLYWYRQAAGRGLQLLFYSVGIGQISSEVPQNLSASRPQDRQFILSSKKLLLSDSGFYLCAWSLAGSFSGNTIYFGEGSWLTVV.

V is TRBV4-3 and J is TRBJ2-7; possibly TRBD2 for D (5 bases). Trimming took 0 bases from V and 2 from J, leaving 11 bases between them. CDR3 length equals 15 residues. Germline loops: CDR1 LGHNA, CDR2 YSLEER. CDR3 sequence (DNA): TGCGCCAGCAGCCAAGATGCGCTAGCCCCCTACGAGCAGTACTTC. Its translation is CASSQDALAPYEQYF.

This clone was seen only once. The J gene is TRBJ1-1, the V gene TRBV9, with a possible D match to TRBD1 (6 bases). The V end lost 4 bases, the J end lost 2 bases, and 15 bases lay between the germline ends. The germline CDR1 and CDR2 sequences are SGDLS and YYNGEE. The length of the CDR3 is 15 residues. In DNA, the CDR3 is TGTGCCAGCAGCTTGCGGACAGCGGGAAACACTGAAGCTTTCTTT. Translation gives CASSLRTAGNTEAFF.

The chain links TRBV19 to TRBJ1-5, with D maybe TRBD1 (6 bases). The CDR3 runs to 14 residues. Germline V lookup: CDR1 LNHDA, CDR2 SQIVND (reference sequence). V was cut by 9 bases and J by 6 bases, with 18 bases left in between. CDR3 bases: TGTGCCAGCGAAGACAGGACCGGTAGTCAGCCCCAGCATTTT. The encoded protein is CASEDRTGSQPQHF.

The rearrangement uses TRBV28 and TRBJ2-3; 7 bases fit TRBD2. The CDR3 sequence is 17 residues long. CDR1 and CDR2 from the germline V gene are MDHEN and SYDVKM. Unmatched junction bases numbered 7, after V lost 1 base and J lost 0 bases. CDR3 protein: CASSLYLAASSTDTQYF. The CDR3 DNA sequence: TGTGCCAGCAGTTTATACCTAGCGGCATCTAGCACAGATACGCAGTATTTT.